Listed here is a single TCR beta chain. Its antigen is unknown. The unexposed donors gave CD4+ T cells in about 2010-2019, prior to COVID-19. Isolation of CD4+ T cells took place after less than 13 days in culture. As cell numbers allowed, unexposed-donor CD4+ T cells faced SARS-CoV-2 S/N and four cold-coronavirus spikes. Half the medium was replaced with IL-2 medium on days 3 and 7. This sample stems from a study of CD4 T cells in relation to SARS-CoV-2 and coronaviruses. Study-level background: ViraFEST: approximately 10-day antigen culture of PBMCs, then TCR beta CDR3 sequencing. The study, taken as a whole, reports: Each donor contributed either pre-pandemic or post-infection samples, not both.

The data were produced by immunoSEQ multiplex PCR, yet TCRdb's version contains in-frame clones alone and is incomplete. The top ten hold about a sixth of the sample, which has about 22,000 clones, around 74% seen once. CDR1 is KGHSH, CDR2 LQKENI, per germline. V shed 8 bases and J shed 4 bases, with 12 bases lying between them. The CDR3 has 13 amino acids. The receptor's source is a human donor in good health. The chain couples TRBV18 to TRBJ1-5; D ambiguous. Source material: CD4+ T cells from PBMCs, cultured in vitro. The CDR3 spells CASRSDGNQPQHF. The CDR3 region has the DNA TGTGCCAGCCGCAGCGACGGGAATCAGCCCCAGCATTTT.